The entry below describes one T cell receptor (beta chain). The data stem from a study of T cell changes during pregnancy in multiple sclerosis. CDR1 and CDR2 (germline): MNHNS, SASEGT. Unmatched junction bases numbered 12, after V lost 5 bases and J lost 8 bases. The CDR3 is 15 residues long. Clones were sequenced by immunoSEQ multiplex PCR, and TCRdb holds only the in-frame ones, with some missing. The sample consists of tens of thousands of clones, around 94% of them appearing once. The TCR comes from a female donor with multiple sclerosis, enrolled in a pregnancy study. The chain is built from TRBV6-1 and TRBJ2-1, with 7 bases matching TRBD2. The sample was peripheral blood, taken in the third trimester of pregnancy. DNA for the CDR3: TGTGCCAGCAGTCCACGGACTAGGTCGGGCGATGAGCAGTTCTTC. Translating it yields CASSPRTRSGDEQFF.